The 31 T cell receptor beta chains reported below all come from one sample, sequenced in a study of cytomegalovirus exposure and HLA in healthy donors. Primers: 60 Vbeta forward and 13 Jbeta reverse. Clones were sequenced by immunoSEQ multiplex PCR, and TCRdb holds only the in-frame ones, with some missing. The data contain about 150,000 clones, roughly 81% of them singletons. Input material: PBMCs. These receptors came from a woman aged 18-30 years in good health and CMV-seronegative.

The chain uses TRBV5-1 and TRBJ2-5; 14 bases fit TRBD2. Germline assignment: CDR1 SGHRS and CDR2 YFSETQ. The CDR3 loop spans 15 amino acids. With V trimmed by 5 bases and J by 7 bases, 7 bases remained unmatched. The CDR3 nucleotides read TGCGCCAGCAGGACTAGCGGGGGGGCCATAAGGACCCAGTACTTC. Protein sequence: CASRTSGGAIRTQYF.

CDR3 coding DNA: TGTGCCAGCAGTTTGAACAGGGGAAAACAAGAGACCCAGTACTTC. Protein product: CASSLNRGKQETQYF. The chain recombines TRBV28 with TRBJ2-5; 7 nucleotides line up with TRBD1. V lost 3 bases to trimming and J lost 2 bases; unmatched junction nucleotides: 6. The CDR3 is made up of 15 amino acids. The germline V gene encodes CDR1 MDHEN and CDR2 SYDVKM.

The J gene is TRBJ1-6, the V gene TRBV15; 8 bases agree with TRBD1. J lost 10 bases, V lost 0 bases, and 5 bases had no gene match. Germline CDR1 and CDR2: LNHNV and YYDKDF (reference sequence). The CDR3 is made up of 15 amino acids. CDR3 region: CATSRERQGWSPLHF. CDR3 in DNA: TGTGCCACCAGCAGAGAGCGACAGGGGTGGTCACCCCTCCACTTT.

The V call is TRBV2, the J call TRBJ2-7, with 11 bases matching TRBD2. The CDR3 runs to 16 residues. V lost 7 bases and J lost 6; bases outside the gene matches: 14. CDR1 is SNHLY and CDR2 is FYNNEI in the germline V gene. The DNA for the CDR3 is TGTGCCAGCACGACAGGGGGAGGGCTAGCGGGAGGCGAGCAGTACTTC. Translated: CASTTGGGLAGGEQYF.

The rearrangement joins TRBV7-9 to TRBJ2-5, with D maybe TRBD2 (6 bases). CDR1 SEHNR and CDR2 FQNEAQ come from the germline V gene (reference sequence). CDR3 length: 15 residues. The V end was cut by 0 bases, the J end by 0 bases, with 8 bases between. CDR3 loop: CASSLASGDQETQYF. The CDR3 DNA reads as TGTGCCAGCAGCTTAGCCTCGGGGGACCAAGAGACCCAGTACTTC.

This clone was seen a single time. V is TRBV10-3 and J is TRBJ2-1; D is undetermined. CDR3 length: 11 residues. Germline loops: CDR1 ENHRY, CDR2 SYGVKD. V dropped 2 bases and J dropped 8 bases, with 4 bases sitting between them. The CDR3 protein is CAISEGYEQFF. CDR3 coding DNA: TGTGCCATCAGTGAGGGCTATGAGCAGTTCTTC.

This clone was counted only a few times. The CDR3, as DNA: TGTGCCAGTAGTATATCGGACAGGGGGGCTGGGGCCAACGTCCTGACTTTC. Translation gives CASSISDRGAGANVLTF. J is TRBJ2-6 and V is TRBV19, with 10 bases aligning to TRBD1. CDR3 size: 17 residues. Germline-derived CDR1 and CDR2 are LNHDA and SQIVND (reference sequence). V was clipped by 2 bases and J by 2 bases; unmatched bases: 3. Supplemented by reference TRBV19 and TRBJ2-6, the full variable domain reads DGGITQSPKYLFRKEGQNVTLSCEQNLNHDAMYWYRQDPGQGLRLIYYSQIVNDFQKGDIAEGYSVSREKKESFPLTVTSAQKNPTAFYLCASSISDRGAGANVLTFGAGSRLTVL.

This clone was picked up a small number of times. The chain links TRBV29-1 to TRBJ2-1, with 10 bases aligning to TRBD2. The germline V gene encodes CDR1 SQVTM and CDR2 ANQGSEA. There are 15 residues in the CDR3. The junction had 6 bases not matched to a gene; V was cut back by 7 bases and J by 0 bases. In DNA, the CDR3 is TGCAGCGCCAACCAGCGGGGGGGCTCCTACAATGAGCAGTTCTTC. Translation: CSANQRGGSYNEQFF.

The genes are TRBV28 and TRBJ1-6; a weak D match, TRBD1 (5 bases). The V and J ends lost 6 bases and 0 bases respectively, with 9 bases between them. The CDR3 runs to 15 residues. Germline CDR1 reads MDHEN; CDR2 reads SYDVKM. CDR3 sequence reads: CASSPGISYNSPLHF. DNA for the CDR3: TGTGCCAGCAGCCCAGGGATCTCCTATAATTCACCCCTCCACTTT.

The chain joins TRBV7-3 to TRBJ2-3; possible D gene TRBD2, 5 bases. CDR3 length: 14 residues. Germline CDR1 and CDR2: SGHTA and FQGTGA. The V and J ends lost 0 bases and 5 bases respectively, with 9 bases between them. The CDR3 nucleotides read TGTGCCAGCAGCTTAACGGGAGCTGGAGATACGCAGTATTTT. It translates to CASSLTGAGDTQYF. Based on the CDR3 plus reference TRBV7-3 and TRBJ2-3, the full variable domain is GAGVSQTPSNKVTEKGKYVELRCDPISGHTALYWYRQSLGQGPEFLIYFQGTGAADDSGLPNDRFFAVRPEGSVSTLKIQRTERGDSAVYLCASSLTGAGDTQYFGPGTRLTVL.

This chain connects TRBV30 to TRBJ2-7; D might be TRBD1 (5 bases). Germline CDR1 reads GTSNPN; CDR2 reads SVGIG (reference sequence). V was shortened by 4 bases and J by 3 bases, with 10 bases between the two germline ends. This CDR3 spans 12 amino acids. The CDR3 coding sequence is TGTGCCTGGACAGGGTATAACTACGAGCAGTACTTC. Protein product: CAWTGYNYEQYF.

This sequence joins TRBV2 and TRBJ1-1; weak D call: TRBD1 (6 bases). The CDR3 consists of 14 residues. Trimming stripped 3 bases from V and 0 bases from J, with 8 bases between. Germline assignment: CDR1 SNHLY and CDR2 FYNNEI. The CDR3 loop is CASSENRVNTEAFF. The CDR3 bases are TGTGCCAGCAGTGAGAACAGGGTGAACACTGAAGCTTTCTTT.

This clone was observed a single time. The chain employs TRBV20-1 and TRBJ1-2; no reliable D call. Germline V CDR1 and CDR2: DFQATT, SNEGSKA (reference sequence). Trimming removed 4 bases from V and 7 bases from J, with 7 bases in between. The CDR3 sequence is 10 residues long. The chain's CDR3 is CSATVCGYTF. CDR3 nucleotide sequence: TGCAGTGCTACGGTATGTGGCTACACCTTC.

The chain recombines TRBV18 with TRBJ2-3; TRBD2 aligns across 9 bases. There are 14 residues in the CDR3. Trimming at V came to 3 bases and at J to 8 bases, leaving 6 bases not matched to a gene. Germline CDR1 is KGHSH and CDR2 is LQKENI. The CDR3, as DNA: TGTGCCAGCTCACCTCCTAGCGGGGAAGGTACGCAGTATTTT. As protein: CASSPPSGEGTQYF.

The chain has TRBV10-3 and TRBJ2-4; 8 bases map to TRBD2. Germline assignment: CDR1 ENHRY and CDR2 SYGVKD. Trimming at V came to 8 bases and at J to 5 bases, leaving 8 bases not matched to a gene. There are 14 residues in the CDR3. The DNA for the CDR3 is TGTGCCATCTCCGGGGGGGCCGCGGAAAACATTCAGTACTTC. Translation gives CAISGGAAENIQYF.

The rearrangement links TRBV5-5 to TRBJ1-3; D remains ambiguous. The CDR3 sequence is 15 residues long. V lost 4 bases, J lost 4 bases, and 15 bases lay in between. Germline values: CDR1 SGHKS, CDR2 YYEKEE (reference sequence). CDR3 coding DNA: TGTGCCAGCAGCACCTGGACTTCTGGGGGAAACACCATATATTTT. Amino acid sequence: CASSTWTSGGNTIYF.

The chain is built from TRBV6-5 and TRBJ2-7; tentatively, D is TRBD2 (5 bases). Trimming took off 6 bases at V and 6 bases at J, with 9 bases between the two ends. Germline V lookup: CDR1 MNHEY, CDR2 SVGAGI. CDR3 length: 11 amino acids. The CDR3 bases are TGTGCCAGCAGAACCGGAGGCGAGCAGTACTTC. Amino acids: CASRTGGEQYF.

The gene calls are TRBV2 and TRBJ2-4; D unresolved. The CDR3 spans 14 residues. Germline CDR1 and CDR2: SNHLY and FYNNEI. V lost 5 bases and J 0 bases, leaving 8 bases between the germline ends. The CDR3 DNA is TGTGCCAGCAGTCAAGGGCTAGCCAAAAACATTCAGTACTTC. Translated, it gives CASSQGLAKNIQYF.

This chain uses TRBV29-1 with TRBJ1-2, with 7 bases lining up with TRBD1. This CDR3 comprises 13 residues. Germline V lookup: CDR1 SQVTM, CDR2 ANQGSEA. Trimming took 5 bases from V and 1 from J; bases not matched to a gene: 4. The CDR3 region is CSVRGDSNYGYTF. CDR3 DNA: TGCAGCGTTAGGGGGGACAGTAACTATGGCTACACCTTC.

The chain uses TRBV19 and TRBJ2-1, with 7 bases matching TRBD2. The CDR3 extends over 16 amino acids. The germline CDR1 and CDR2 sequences are LNHDA and SQIVND (reference sequence). V was pared by 8 bases and J by 7 bases, with 17 bases of the junction left unmatched. CDR3 nucleotide sequence: TGTGCCAGTCCCCTAGCGGAGAGCCCCTCTAGGAATGAGCAGTTCTTC. This gives the protein CASPLAESPSRNEQFF.

This chain joins TRBV7-2 and TRBJ2-7, with 9 nucleotides matching TRBD2. The CDR3 consists of 16 residues. Germline values: CDR1 SGHTA, CDR2 FQGNSA. The V segment lost 5 bases and the J segment 5 bases; nucleotides outside the gene matches: 13. The CDR3 spells CASSRSTAGGGHEQYF. DNA for the CDR3: TGTGCCAGCAGCCGGAGTACAGCGGGGGGTGGCCACGAGCAGTACTTC.

The rearrangement joins TRBV7-2 to TRBJ2-5, with D perhaps TRBD2 (7 bases). The ends were cut back, 2 bases at V and 6 bases at J, with 19 bases in the middle. This CDR3 has 16 residues. Looked up from germline, CDR1 is SGHTA and CDR2 is FQGNSA. CDR3 sequence: CASSLTTGGPAQTQYF. As DNA, the CDR3 is TGTGCCAGCAGCTTAACTACCGGGGGGCCAGCCCAGACCCAGTACTTC.

This rearrangement joins TRBV21-1 to TRBJ2-1; TRBD1, the table's D call, lacks a check against the DNA. TRBV21-1 is an annotated pseudogene. The CDR3 sequence is 12 residues long. CDR3 nucleotides: TGTGCCAGCAGCAAAACATACAATGAGCAGTTCTTC. This gives the protein CASSKTYNEQFF.

This chain uses TRBV9 with TRBJ2-3, with TRBD1 as a possible D gene (6 bases). The CDR3 covers 15 residues. Per the germline V gene, CDR1 is SGDLS and CDR2 is YYNGEE. Trimming left V 0 bases short and J 4 bases short, with 12 bases between. The DNA of the CDR3 is TGTGCCAGCAGCGTAGTGGGGGCGACCCCAGATACGCAGTATTTT. This sequence encodes CASSVVGATPDTQYF.

V is TRBV6-1 and J is TRBJ2-1; D may be TRBD1 (5 bases). Looked up from germline, CDR1 is MNHNS and CDR2 is SASEGT. V shed 3 bases and J shed 3 bases, with 15 bases lying between them. The CDR3 spans 16 residues. The CDR3: CASSEPQGPYYNEQFF. The CDR3 nucleotides are TGTGCCAGCAGTGAGCCGCAGGGTCCTTACTACAATGAGCAGTTCTTC.

This clone has just a few counts. The genes are TRBV6-1 and TRBJ1-5; no definite D call. The V gene lost 5 bases and the J gene lost 3 bases, with 8 bases spanning the gap. The germline V gene has CDR1 MNHNS and CDR2 SASEGT. The CDR3 has 13 residues. CDR3 bases: TGTGCCAGCAGTTTCGGGTACAATCAGCCCCAGCATTTT. Translating gives CASSFGYNQPQHF.

The chain links TRBV4-1 to TRBJ1-3; D possibly corresponds to TRBD1 (6 bases). V lost 4 bases to trimming and J lost 0 bases, with 28 bases between them. Germline lookup yields CDR1 MGHRA and CDR2 YSYEKL. The CDR3 runs to 21 residues. The CDR3 DNA sequence: TGCGCCAGCAGCCGCCAAGGGGACACCTTCAATCTCCTCTCCTCTGGAAACACCATATATTTT. Residues: CASSRQGDTFNLLSSGNTIYF.

The V and J genes are TRBV5-5 and TRBJ1-2, with D perhaps matching TRBD1 (5 bases). CDR1 is SGHKS, CDR2 YYEKEE, per germline (reference sequence). Trimming stripped 6 bases from V and 2 bases from J, with 14 bases between. The CDR3 has 14 residues. The CDR3 here is CASTWEGTNYGYTF. The CDR3 DNA follows: TGTGCCAGCACCTGGGAGGGGACGAACTATGGCTACACCTTC. The full variable domain, with the rest looked up from reference TRBV5-5 and TRBJ1-2, is DAGVTQSPTHLIKTRGQQVTLRCSPISGHKSVSWYQQVLGQGPQFIFQYYEKEERGRGNFPDRFSARQFPNYSSELNVNALLLGDSALYLCASTWEGTNYGYTFGSGTRLTVV.

The genes are TRBV7-9 and TRBJ1-2; 8 positions match TRBD1. The CDR3 extends over 17 amino acids. CDR1 SEHNR and CDR2 FQNEAQ come from the germline V gene (reference sequence). The V and J ends lost 2 bases and 4 bases, in that order; junction bases with no gene match: 12. CDR3 DNA sequence: TGTGCCAGCAGCTTATTATTGGGCAGGGGGCGGACCTATGGCTACACCTTC. It yields the protein CASSLLLGRGRTYGYTF.

A few counts support this clone. This chain uses TRBV4-3 with TRBJ2-7; 10 positions match TRBD2. In germline, CDR1 is LGHNA, CDR2 YSLEER. The V segment lost 1 base and the J segment 2 bases; nucleotides outside the gene matches: 11. The CDR3 spans 18 residues. The CDR3 reads CASSQATGTSAMPYEQYF. The CDR3 coding sequence is TGCGCCAGCAGCCAAGCTACCGGGACTAGCGCGATGCCCTACGAGCAGTACTTC.

This chain uses TRBV25-1 with TRBJ2-2; maybe TRBD2 (6 bases). The CDR3 is 13 residues long. Germline V gene data show CDR1 as MGHDK and CDR2 as SYGVNS. V lost 6 bases to trimming and J lost 4 bases, with 9 bases between them. In nucleotides, the CDR3 is TGTGCCAGCAGAGCCGGGGGCACCGGGGAGCTGTTTTTT. Protein: CASRAGGTGELFF.